This T cell receptor (beta chain) was observed in a study of blood T cell repertoires in COVID-19 (dated by TCRdb to between 2020 and 2021). Looking at the study overall: The collaborator samples originated in the United States, Italy and Spain and spanned the acute and convalescent phases of COVID-19. Nearly every sample came with metadata listing a de-identified subject ID, COVID-19 status, age in years and sex. Where HLA class I and class II types were available, the types were taken from metadata supplied by the sample provider, not from assay-based typing. The material from the prospective study consisted of cDNA or gDNA derived from T cells, B-cell-depleted T cells, or PBMCs. Deeply sampled blood TCRbeta repertoires from subjects exposed to, actively infected with, or recovered from COVID-19 were included in the dataset. The repertoires were released in a freely available public database meant as a resource for research on the immune response to SARS-CoV-2. The samples were drawn from two sources: the first 160 participants of the ongoing ImmuneRACE study, and 1,200 or so subjects contributed by 6 global collaborators.

TCRbeta CDR3 regions were amplified from genomic DNA by means of the immunoSEQ Assay, a bias-controlled multiplex PCR. As for the authors' bioinformatics: Within the assay, amplification of reference gene primers was used to estimate how many nucleated cells each sample contained. To quantify the absolute abundance of each unique TCRbeta CDR3 rearrangement, sequence reads were collapsed and filtered. For each sample, productive Simpson clonality was calculated as the square root of Simpson's diversity index across productive rearrangements. The table was pulled from immuneACCESS by TCRdb, which kept in-frame rearrangements only. Such tables lose some clones; where checked, under half of the loss comes from unresolved V genes, and the rest has no known cause. That table furnishes V, J and clone size, whereas the DNA furnished D and trimming. A total of roughly 190,000 clones appear in this sample, 76% of them only once. The ten largest clones represent about a sixth of the sample.

In the prospective study, participants were about 18 to 90 years old, resided in 24 geographic areas of the United States, and were enrolled through a virtual design. Cohort assignment in the prospective study relied on participant-reported clinical history from a screening survey and a study questionnaire. In the prospective study, mobile phlebotomists collected whole blood, serum and a nasopharyngeal or oropharyngeal swab from each participant. Over a roughly 2-month period, participants in the prospective study had the option of providing additional blood draws and questionnaires. Prospective study blood samples were shipped either frozen or at room temperature before DNA extraction. Results the study describes overall, beyond this receptor: The amount of clinical and demographic metadata varied by source and participant and was provided uncurated.

Concerning this clone: Its binding antigen is unknown. Base quality data are lacking; no much larger clone is found one base away.

The receptor comes from a woman in her fifties or sixties with acute COVID-19. Sequencing input: PBMCs or T cells enriched from blood (not recorded which).

CDR3 sequence: CASSLRTGAYEAFF. The nucleotide sequence is TGTGCCAGCAGCTTACGGACAGGAGCCTATGAAGCTTTCTTT. The chain couples TRBV5-4 to TRBJ1-1; 7 bases in between match TRBD1. Relative to germline, V is missing 2 bases and J is missing 7 bases, with 8 bases of the junction outside any gene match. The germline V gene (reference sequence) gives CDR1 as SGHNT and CDR2 as YYREEE. The CDR3 has 14 amino acids, counting the end cysteine and phenylalanine. The CDR3 DNA has 42 bases and is translated from base 1.